This T cell receptor beta chain derives from a study of T cell changes during pregnancy in multiple sclerosis. Trimming took 5 bases from V and 10 from J; bases not matched to a gene: 2. This CDR3 region has 10 residues. Per germline, CDR1 GTSNPN and CDR2 SVGIG (reference sequence). TCRdb's copy holds only in-frame clones and misses some; the assay was immunoSEQ multiplex PCR. The sample includes about 67,000 clones, 92% of them seen just once. The chain has TRBV30 and TRBJ2-1; 7 bases fit TRBD2. Material: peripheral blood, obtained after pregnancy. The receptor was derived from a female donor with multiple sclerosis, enrolled in a pregnancy study. In DNA, the CDR3 is TGTGCCTGGGAGACTAGCGAGCAGTTCTTC. Translation: CAWETSEQFF.